This TCR beta chain was sequenced during a study of identical twins. Only a few counts were recorded for this clonotype. With no exceptions, donors were healthy Caucasians. After removal of 10 bases from V and 4 bases from J, the junction contained 13 bases not matched to a gene. CDR1 and CDR2 (germline): WSHSY, SAAADI. The CDR3 runs to 15 residues. A universal primer site was added by template switching, and unique molecular identifiers were carried by the cDNA. TCRdb re-derived calls from the 5' RACE reads in MiXCR, one entry per CDR3 protein. This table has 540,000 or so distinct CDR3 sequences, 20% to 25% appearing once. The same data also contributed to another study, on yellow fever vaccine responses in identical twins.

The gene calls are TRBV10-2 and TRBJ1-1, with TRBD1 matching over 9 bases. This receptor was taken from a woman between 18 and 30 years old in good health. The sequenced material came from CD4+ T cells sorted from blood. This CDR3 reads CATRQGGLGITEAFF. The CDR3 DNA reads TGCGCCACCAGACAGGGGGGCCTAGGTATCACTGAAGCTTTCTTT.